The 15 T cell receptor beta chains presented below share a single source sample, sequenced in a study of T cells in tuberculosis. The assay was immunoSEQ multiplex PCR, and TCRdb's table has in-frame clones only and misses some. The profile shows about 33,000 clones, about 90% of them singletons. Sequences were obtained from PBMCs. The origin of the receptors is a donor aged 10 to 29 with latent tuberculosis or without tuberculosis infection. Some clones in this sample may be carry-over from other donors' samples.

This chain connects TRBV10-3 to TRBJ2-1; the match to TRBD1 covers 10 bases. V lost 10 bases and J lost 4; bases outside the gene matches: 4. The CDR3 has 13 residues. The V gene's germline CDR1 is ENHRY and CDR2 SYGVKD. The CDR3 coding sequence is TGTGCCAGCTGGGACAGGGGATACAATGAGCAGTTCTTC. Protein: CASWDRGYNEQFF.

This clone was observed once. CDR3 region: CASSLVRGGNYGYTF. CDR3 in DNA: TGTGCCAGCAGCTTAGTCAGGGGAGGGAACTATGGCTACACCTTC. The chain uses TRBV13 and TRBJ1-2, with a weak D call TRBD1 (6 bases). Germline values: CDR1 PRHDT, CDR2 FYEKMQ (reference sequence). CDR3 length: 15 residues. Trimming took 1 base from V and 2 from J, leaving 11 bases between them.

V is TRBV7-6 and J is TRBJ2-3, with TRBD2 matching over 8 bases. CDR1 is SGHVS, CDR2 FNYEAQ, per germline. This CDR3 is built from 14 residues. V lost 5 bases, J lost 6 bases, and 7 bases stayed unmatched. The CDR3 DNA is TGTGCCAGCAGCCCGGCTAGCGGGTGGGATACGCAGTATTTT. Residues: CASSPASGWDTQYF. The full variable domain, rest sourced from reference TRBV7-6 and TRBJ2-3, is GAGVSQSPRYKVTKRGQDVALRCDPISGHVSLYWYRQALGQGPEFLTYFNYEAQQDKSGLPNDRFSAERPEGSISTLTIQRTEQRDSAMYRCASSPASGWDTQYFGPGTRLTVL.

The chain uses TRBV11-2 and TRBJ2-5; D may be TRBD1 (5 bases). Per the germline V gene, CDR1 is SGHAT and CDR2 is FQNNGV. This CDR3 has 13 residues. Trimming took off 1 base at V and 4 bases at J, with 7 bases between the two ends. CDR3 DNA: TGTGCCAGCAGCTTAGGCAGGGTAGAGACCCAGTACTTC. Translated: CASSLGRVETQYF.

The CDR3 region has the DNA TGTGCCACCGAGGACAGGCCGGGTCAGCCCCAGCATTTT. Its translation is CATEDRPGQPQHF. The chain employs TRBV19 and TRBJ1-5; 7 bases are a match to TRBD1. The CDR3 totals 13 residues. The germline V gene encodes CDR1 LNHDA and CDR2 SQIVND (reference sequence). Trimming at V came to 10 bases and at J to 6 bases, leaving 9 bases not matched to a gene.

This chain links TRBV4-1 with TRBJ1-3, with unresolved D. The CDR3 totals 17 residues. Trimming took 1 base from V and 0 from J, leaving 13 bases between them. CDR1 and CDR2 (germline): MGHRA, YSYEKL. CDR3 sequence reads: CASSQGLAGSSGNTIYF. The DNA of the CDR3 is TGCGCCAGCAGCCAAGGTCTGGCGGGCAGCTCTGGAAACACCATATATTTT.

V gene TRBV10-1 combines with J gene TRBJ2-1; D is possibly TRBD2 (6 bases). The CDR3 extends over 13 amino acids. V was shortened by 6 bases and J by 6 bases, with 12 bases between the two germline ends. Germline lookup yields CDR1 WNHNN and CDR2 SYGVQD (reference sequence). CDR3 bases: TGCGCCAGCAGGGCCGGGGGTGGCAATGAGCAGTTCTTC. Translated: CASRAGGGNEQFF.

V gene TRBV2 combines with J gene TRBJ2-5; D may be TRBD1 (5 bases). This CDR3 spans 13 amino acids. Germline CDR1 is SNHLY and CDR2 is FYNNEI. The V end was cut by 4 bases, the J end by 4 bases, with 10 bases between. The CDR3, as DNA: TGTGCCAGCAGTGGGGGCAGGGCAGAGACCCAGTACTTC. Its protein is CASSGGRAETQYF.

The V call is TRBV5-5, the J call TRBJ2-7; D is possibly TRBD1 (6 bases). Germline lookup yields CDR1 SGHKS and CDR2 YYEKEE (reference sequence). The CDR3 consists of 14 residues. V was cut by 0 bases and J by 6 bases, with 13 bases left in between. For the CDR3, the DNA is TGTGCCAGCAGCTTGGCGGGGACAATGGGCGAGCAGTACTTC. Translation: CASSLAGTMGEQYF.

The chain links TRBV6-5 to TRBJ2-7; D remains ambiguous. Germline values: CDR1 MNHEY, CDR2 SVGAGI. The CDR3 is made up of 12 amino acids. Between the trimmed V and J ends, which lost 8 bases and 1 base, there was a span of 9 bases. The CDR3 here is CASRGESYEQYF. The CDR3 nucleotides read TGTGCCAGCCGTGGAGAGTCCTACGAGCAGTACTTC.

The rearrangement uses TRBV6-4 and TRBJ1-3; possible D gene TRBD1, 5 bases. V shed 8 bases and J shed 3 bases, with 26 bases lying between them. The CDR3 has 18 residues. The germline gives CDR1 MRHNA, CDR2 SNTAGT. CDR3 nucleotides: TGTGCCAGCTTGTACAGGAGGGATGGGTTTTCTCATGGAAACACCATATATTTT. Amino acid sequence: CASLYRRDGFSHGNTIYF.

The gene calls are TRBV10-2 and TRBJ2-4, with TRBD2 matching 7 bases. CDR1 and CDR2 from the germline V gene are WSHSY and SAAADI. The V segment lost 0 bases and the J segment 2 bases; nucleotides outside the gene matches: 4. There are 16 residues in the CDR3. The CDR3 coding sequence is TGCGCCAGCAGTGAGTCTAAGGGAGGGACCAAAAACATTCAGTACTTC. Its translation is CASSESKGGTKNIQYF.

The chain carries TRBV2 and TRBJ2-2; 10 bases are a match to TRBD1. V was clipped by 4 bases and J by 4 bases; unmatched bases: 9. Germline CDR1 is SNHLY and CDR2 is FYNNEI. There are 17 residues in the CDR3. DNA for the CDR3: TGTGCCAGCAGTGGGGACAGGGGACGTAGCGGCACCGGGGAGCTGTTTTTT. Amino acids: CASSGDRGRSGTGELFF.

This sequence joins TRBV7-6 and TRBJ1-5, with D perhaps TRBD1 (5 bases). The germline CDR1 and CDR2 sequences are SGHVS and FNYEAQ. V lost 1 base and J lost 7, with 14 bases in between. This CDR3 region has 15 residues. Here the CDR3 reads CASSLVGGEGQPQHF. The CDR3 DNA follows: TGTGCCAGCAGCTTAGTGGGAGGGGAAGGGCAGCCCCAGCATTTT.

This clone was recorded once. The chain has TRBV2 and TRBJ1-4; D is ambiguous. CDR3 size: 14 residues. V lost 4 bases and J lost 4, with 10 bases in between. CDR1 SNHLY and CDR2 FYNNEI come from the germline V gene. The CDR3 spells CASSVVGHNEKLFF. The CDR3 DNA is TGTGCCAGCAGTGTGGTGGGCCATAATGAAAAACTGTTTTTT. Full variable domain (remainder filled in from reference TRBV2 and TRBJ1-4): EPEVTQTPSHQVTQMGQEVILRCVPISNHLYFYWYRQILGQKVEFLVSFYNNEISEKSEIFDDQFSVERPDGSNFTLKIRSTKLEDSAMYFCASSVVGHNEKLFFGSGTQLSVL.